This entry lists 24 T cell receptor beta chains sequenced from one sample in a study of cytomegalovirus exposure and HLA in healthy donors. PCR primers comprised 60 Vbeta and 13 Jbeta primers. The repertoire was sequenced with immunoSEQ multiplex PCR; TCRdb's copy has only in-frame clones and lacks some. This table has about 76,000 clones, around 70% appearing once. The sample consisted of PBMCs. The receptor set was obtained from a woman in her thirties or forties in good health and CMV-seropositive.

In its sample, this clone was seen a few times. The chain has TRBV5-6 and TRBJ2-7, with TRBD1 matching 7 bases. The CDR3 runs to 13 residues. V lost 3 bases to trimming and J lost 2 bases; unmatched junction nucleotides: 2. CDR1 is SGHDT and CDR2 is YYEEEE in the germline V gene. Here the CDR3 DNA reads TGTGCCAGCAGCTGGACAGGCCCCTACGAGCAGTACTTC. Protein product: CASSWTGPYEQYF.

The table lists this clone with a few counts. This sequence joins TRBV10-2 and TRBJ2-7, with 13 bases matching TRBD2. CDR1 is WSHSY and CDR2 is SAAADI in the germline V gene. The CDR3 sequence is 12 residues long. V shed 9 bases and J 5 bases; nucleotides not matched to a gene: 1. DNA of the CDR3: TGCGCCAGTGGACTAGCGGGAGACGAGCAGTACTTC. It yields the protein CASGLAGDEQYF.

The chain combines TRBV7-2 with TRBJ2-7; D might be TRBD2 (7 bases). Germline loops: CDR1 SGHTA, CDR2 FQGNSA. V lost 4 bases and J 4 bases, leaving 14 bases between the germline ends. CDR3 size: 14 residues. DNA of the CDR3: TGTGCCAGCAGCTACGGTGGGGGGGCTTACGAGCAGTACTTC. This gives the protein CASSYGGGAYEQYF.

CDR3 DNA: TGTGCCAGCAGTCTCACCGGGGCTAACTATGGCTACACCTTC. Translated: CASSLTGANYGYTF. This sequence joins TRBV6-5 and TRBJ1-2; no clear D gene. The CDR3 has 14 amino acids. Trimming pared 5 bases from V and 0 bases from J, leaving 10 bases between. The germline gives CDR1 MNHEY, CDR2 SVGAGI.

This clone appeared a few times. The chain links TRBV30 to TRBJ2-3, with TRBD2 matching over 11 bases. The junction had 11 bases not matched to a gene; V was cut back by 0 bases and J by 6 bases. Per the germline V gene, CDR1 is GTSNPN and CDR2 is SVGIG (reference sequence). CDR3 length equals 17 residues. This chain's CDR3 is CAWSVVSGGASWDTQYF. For the CDR3, the DNA is TGTGCCTGGAGTGTCGTTAGCGGGGGGGCCTCTTGGGATACGCAGTATTTT.

This clone occurred once. V usage is TRBV28 and J usage is TRBJ1-3; no firm D call. CDR3 length: 11 amino acids. CDR1 MDHEN and CDR2 SYDVKM come from the germline V gene. V was trimmed by 7 bases and J by 4 bases, leaving 5 bases between them. The CDR3 DNA reads TGTGCCAGCACGGTCGGAAACACCATATATTTT. Translation gives CASTVGNTIYF.

The chain links TRBV4-1 to TRBJ2-1; D is possibly TRBD2 (7 bases). V dropped 9 bases and J dropped 2 bases, with 14 bases sitting between them. The germline V gene encodes CDR1 MGHRA and CDR2 YSYEKL. The CDR3 contains 14 residues. CDR3 region: CASSKGGAYNEQFF. In DNA form, the CDR3 reads TGCGCCAGTTCGAAGGGGGGGGCCTACAATGAGCAGTTCTTC.

The genes are TRBV7-2 and TRBJ1-2; 7 nucleotides agree with TRBD1. Germline V lookup: CDR1 SGHTA, CDR2 FQGNSA. The V segment lost 5 bases and the J segment 4 bases; nucleotides outside the gene matches: 7. The CDR3 is made up of 14 amino acids. CDR3 protein: CASSSYRGGYGYTF. CDR3 sequence (DNA): TGTGCCAGCAGCAGCTACAGGGGAGGCTATGGCTACACCTTC.

This clone was found a few times. The chain combines TRBV7-2 with TRBJ1-2, with 7 bases matching TRBD1. Unmatched junction bases numbered 8, after V lost 3 bases and J lost 4 bases. Germline V gives CDR1 SGHTA, CDR2 FQGNSA. The CDR3 spans 15 residues. The CDR3 loop is CASSFGGAGGYGYTF. The CDR3, as DNA: TGTGCCAGCAGCTTCGGCGGGGCAGGGGGCTATGGCTACACCTTC.

This chain uses TRBV12-5 with TRBJ2-1; D uncertain. CDR3 length equals 11 residues. Trimming cost V 3 bases and J 7 bases, with 4 bases left between them. Germline CDR1 is LGHNT and CDR2 is FRNRAP. CDR3 bases: TGTGCTAGTGGTTTTCTTAATGAGCAGTTCTTC. It is translated as CASGFLNEQFF.

The chain combines TRBV25-1 with TRBJ2-2; the match to TRBD2 covers 12 bases. Germline V lookup: CDR1 MGHDK, CDR2 SYGVNS. CDR3 length: 15 residues. V shed 6 bases, J shed 5 bases, and the junction held 4 bases outside the gene matches. The CDR3 here is CASRKGLAGTGELFF. DNA for the CDR3: TGTGCCAGCAGGAAGGGACTAGCGGGTACCGGGGAGCTGTTTTTT.

This rearrangement joins TRBV6-5 to TRBJ1-2; D unresolved. Germline V gene sequence: CDR1 MNHEY, CDR2 SVGAGI. This CDR3 comprises 15 residues. The ends were cut back, 0 bases at V and 5 bases at J, with 13 bases in the middle. The CDR3 loop reads CASSYSIGSGYGYTF. The CDR3 region has the DNA TGTGCCAGCAGTTACTCGATAGGTAGCGGTTATGGCTACACCTTC.

The chain carries TRBV6-4 and TRBJ2-1; D gene uncertain. Trimming stripped 2 bases from V and 10 bases from J, with 9 bases between. This CDR3 is built from 12 residues. Germline CDR1 is MRHNA and CDR2 is SNTAGT. CDR3: CASSDPPGEQFF. The CDR3 nucleotides read TGTGCCAGCAGTGACCCCCCTGGCGAGCAGTTCTTC.

This clone was counted only a few times. The chain uses TRBV9 and TRBJ1-2, with TRBD1 as a possible D gene (6 bases). The CDR3 covers 14 residues. The germline gives CDR1 SGDLS, CDR2 YYNGEE. V lost 4 bases and J 7 bases, leaving 17 bases between the germline ends. CDR3: CASSSTYRERGYTF. In DNA, the CDR3 is TGTGCCAGCAGCTCAACCTACAGGGAACGTGGCTACACCTTC.

This clone was detected only a few times. Being one base from a much bigger clone, this may be a read error. The chain has TRBV15 and TRBJ2-7; TRBD1 matches 9 bases. Trimming removed 5 bases from V and 3 bases from J; junction bases left unmatched: 5. Germline CDR1 LNHNV, CDR2 YYDKDF (reference sequence). The CDR3 has 14 residues. The CDR3 loop is CATSDRTGDYEQYF. The CDR3 nucleotides read TGTGCCACCAGCGACCGGACAGGGGACTACGAGCAGTACTTC.

This clone was counted a single time. The V call is TRBV19, the J call TRBJ2-7; weak D call: TRBD1 (6 bases). Germline loops: CDR1 LNHDA, CDR2 SQIVND (reference sequence). This CDR3 spans 14 amino acids. Trimming took off 4 bases at V and 2 bases at J, with 12 bases between the two ends. The CDR3: CASSKDSATYEQYF. DNA of the CDR3: TGTGCCAGTAGTAAGGACAGCGCAACCTACGAGCAGTACTTC.

The chain carries TRBV10-3 and TRBJ2-7; tentatively, D is TRBD1 (7 bases). Germline V gene lookup returns CDR1 ENHRY and CDR2 SYGVKD. The CDR3 is 13 residues long. Between the trimmed V and J ends, which lost 5 bases and 4 bases, there was a span of 12 bases. The DNA for the CDR3 is TGTGCCATCAGTTTACAGGGGAGGTACGAGCAGTACTTC. Translating gives CAISLQGRYEQYF.

CDR3 sequence: CASSSQGTGADTQYF. The CDR3 DNA reads TGTGCCAGCAGTTCCCAGGGGACGGGCGCAGATACGCAGTATTTT. The V and J genes are TRBV6-6 and TRBJ2-3, with D maybe TRBD1 (6 bases). The germline V gene has CDR1 MNHNY and CDR2 SVGAGI (reference sequence). Deletions cut 4 bases from V and 4 bases from J, with 15 bases between. This CDR3 contains 15 residues.

This chain connects TRBV29-1 to TRBJ2-7, with 7 nucleotides matching TRBD1. The CDR3 totals 12 residues. The V gene's germline CDR1 is SQVTM and CDR2 ANQGSEA. Losses at the gene ends were 6 bases for V and 3 bases for J; bases not matched to a gene: 5. The CDR3 DNA follows: TGCAGCGTGCTCAGGGGGAACTACGAGCAGTACTTC. Its protein is CSVLRGNYEQYF.

The J gene is TRBJ1-5, the V gene TRBV9, with 11 nucleotides matching TRBD1. Germline loops: CDR1 SGDLS, CDR2 YYNGEE. The CDR3 is 16 residues long. J was trimmed by 0 bases and V by 3 bases; bases with no gene match: 2. CDR3 nucleotide sequence: TGTGCCAGCAGCGCGGGGACAGGGGGTAGCAATCAGCCCCAGCATTTT. It is translated as CASSAGTGGSNQPQHF.

This sequence joins TRBV10-3 and TRBJ2-3; 10 bases agree with TRBD2. CDR1 ENHRY and CDR2 SYGVKD come from the germline V gene. This CDR3 has 17 amino acids. J was trimmed by 4 bases and V by 0 bases; bases with no gene match: 7. The CDR3 nucleotides read TGTGCCATCAGTGAGTCTAGCGGGAGGATTTCAGCAGATACGCAGTATTTT. Its translation is CAISESSGRISADTQYF.

The gene calls are TRBV29-1 and TRBJ2-1; 9 nucleotides match TRBD1. CDR1 and CDR2 from the germline V gene are SQVTM and ANQGSEA. CDR3 length: 13 amino acids. Unmatched junction bases numbered 7, after V lost 5 bases and J lost 8 bases. The CDR3 region has the DNA TGCAGCGTTAGTGGGACAGGGATCCATGAGCAGTTCTTC. Residues: CSVSGTGIHEQFF.

The chain has TRBV5-1 and TRBJ2-5, with TRBD2 matching 12 bases. From germline, CDR1 is SGHRS and CDR2 YFSETQ. The CDR3 loop spans 17 amino acids. The ends lost 2 bases at V and 5 bases at J; junction bases unmatched: 10. CDR3 in amino acids: CASSFMATSGGKETQYF. The CDR3 coding sequence is TGCGCCAGCAGCTTCATGGCCACTAGCGGGGGGAAGGAGACCCAGTACTTC.

This clone was detected only a few times. The chain employs TRBV15 and TRBJ1-5; TRBD1 agrees at 9 bases. The J segment lost 4 bases and the V segment lost 4 bases, leaving 8 bases of the junction unmatched. Germline V lookup: CDR1 LNHNV, CDR2 YYDKDF (reference sequence). The CDR3 covers 16 residues. CDR3 sequence (DNA): TGTGCCACCAGCACCTACAGGGGGCGAAGGAATCAGCCCCAGCATTTT. Its translation: CATSTYRGRRNQPQHF.